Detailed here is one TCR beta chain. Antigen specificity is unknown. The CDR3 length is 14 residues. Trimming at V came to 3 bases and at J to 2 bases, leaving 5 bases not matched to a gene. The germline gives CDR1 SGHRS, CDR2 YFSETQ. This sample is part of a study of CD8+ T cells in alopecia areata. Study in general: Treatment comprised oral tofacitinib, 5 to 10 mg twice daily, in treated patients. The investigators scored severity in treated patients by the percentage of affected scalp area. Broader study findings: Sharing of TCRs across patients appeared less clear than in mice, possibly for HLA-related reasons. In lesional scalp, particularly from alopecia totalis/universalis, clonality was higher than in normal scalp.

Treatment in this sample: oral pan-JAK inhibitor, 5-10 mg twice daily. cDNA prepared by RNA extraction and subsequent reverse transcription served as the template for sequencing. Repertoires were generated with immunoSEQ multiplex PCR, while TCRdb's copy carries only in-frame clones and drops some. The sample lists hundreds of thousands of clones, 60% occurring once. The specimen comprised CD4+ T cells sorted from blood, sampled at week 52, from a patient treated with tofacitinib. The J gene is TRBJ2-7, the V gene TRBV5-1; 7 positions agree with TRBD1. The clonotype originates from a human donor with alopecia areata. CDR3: CASSSGQVPYEQYF. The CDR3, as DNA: TGCGCCAGCAGCTCCGGACAGGTTCCCTACGAGCAGTACTTC.